The 27 T cell receptor beta chains presented below share a single source sample, sequenced in a study of blood T cell repertoires in COVID-19. Here immunoSEQ multiplex PCR was the method, and the copy in TCRdb shows in-frame clones only, minus some. The sample holds more than 110,000 clones; roughly 82% are singletons and the top ten take around 12%. Sample: peripheral blood. All receptors derive from an older man with acute or convalescent COVID-19.

The chain joins TRBV7-8 to TRBJ2-7, with D possibly being TRBD1 (6 bases). Germline assignment: CDR1 SGHVS and CDR2 FQNEAQ. V was cut by 5 bases and J by 7 bases, with 15 bases left in between. This CDR3 is built from 13 residues. CDR3 residues: CASSLLVQGEQYF. The CDR3 region has the DNA TGTGCCAGCAGCCTCCTGGTACAGGGAGAGCAGTACTTC.

V and J are TRBV7-3 and TRBJ1-2; tentatively, D is TRBD1 (5 bases). Germline V gene lookup returns CDR1 SGHTA and CDR2 FQGTGA. V was pared by 2 bases and J by 2 bases, with 18 bases between. The CDR3 sequence is 17 residues long. CDR3: CASSLRQKTVFNYGYTF. The CDR3 DNA reads TGTGCCAGCAGCTTACGCCAGAAGACAGTATTCAACTATGGCTACACCTTC.

The J gene is TRBJ1-6, the V gene TRBV16, with D unclear. V was trimmed by 4 bases and J by 0 bases, leaving 10 bases between them. This CDR3 has 16 amino acids. Germline CDR1 is KGHSY and CDR2 is FQNENV. The CDR3 loop is CASSLSVSSYNSPLHF. The CDR3, as DNA: TGTGCCAGCAGCCTCAGCGTAAGCTCCTATAATTCACCCCTCCACTTT.

The chain couples TRBV2 to TRBJ1-5; 9 nucleotides align to TRBD1. Germline lookup yields CDR1 SNHLY and CDR2 FYNNEI. The CDR3 is 15 amino acids. Trimming at V came to 5 bases and at J to 6 bases, leaving 8 bases not matched to a gene. In DNA, the CDR3 is TGTGCCAGCAGTTGGGGACAGGGAGGGTCTCAGCCCCAGCATTTT. Its protein is CASSWGQGGSQPQHF.

The chain is built from TRBV6-1 and TRBJ2-5; 7 positions match TRBD2. V shed 4 bases, J shed 2 bases, and the junction held 10 bases outside the gene matches. CDR3 length: 16 residues. The germline V gene has CDR1 MNHNS and CDR2 SASEGT. CDR3 in amino acids: CASSGASGALQETQYF. The CDR3 DNA reads as TGTGCCAGCAGTGGAGCCAGCGGGGCGTTACAAGAGACCCAGTACTTC.

This chain uses TRBV15 with TRBJ2-1; a weak D match, TRBD1 (6 bases). V dropped 6 bases and J dropped 3 bases, with 12 bases sitting between them. The CDR3 has 14 amino acids. Germline V CDR1 and CDR2: LNHNV, YYDKDF (reference sequence). Here the CDR3 DNA reads TGTGCCACCAGGGCGACAGGTAACTACAATGAGCAGTTCTTC. Translating it yields CATRATGNYNEQFF.

The chain carries TRBV28 and TRBJ1-3; a weak D match, TRBD1 (6 bases). CDR1 is MDHEN, CDR2 SYDVKM, per germline. The V end was cut by 1 base, the J end by 0 bases, with 10 bases between. This CDR3 region has 16 residues. CDR3 protein: CASSLSGQFSGNTIYF. As DNA, the CDR3 is TGTGCCAGCAGTTTATCCGGACAGTTCTCTGGAAACACCATATATTTT.

V is TRBV15 and J is TRBJ1-5; D is uncertain. This CDR3 spans 12 amino acids. V was cut by 7 bases and J by 0 bases, with 4 bases left in between. The V gene's germline CDR1 is LNHNV and CDR2 YYDKDF (reference sequence). This CDR3 reads CATTDSNQPQHF. CDR3 sequence (DNA): TGTGCCACCACAGATAGCAATCAGCCCCAGCATTTT. Full variable domain (rest looked up from reference TRBV15 and TRBJ1-5): DAMVIQNPRYQVTQFGKPVTLSCSQTLNHNVMYWYQQKSSQAPKLLFHYYDKDFNNEADTPDNFQSRRPNTSFCFLDIRSPGLGDTAMYLCATTDSNQPQHFGDGTRLSIL.

The chain links TRBV9 to TRBJ2-2; D may be TRBD1 (5 bases). With 0 bases removed from V and 0 bases from J, the gap between germline ends came to 9 bases. CDR3 length equals 16 residues. CDR1 SGDLS and CDR2 YYNGEE come from the germline V gene. The CDR3 DNA reads as TGTGCCAGCAGCGTAGTAGGACAACCGAACACCGGGGAGCTGTTTTTT. Its protein product is CASSVVGQPNTGELFF.

This clone has more than one count but fewer than ten. V gene TRBV27 combines with J gene TRBJ2-7; 7 bases map to TRBD1. The J segment lost 3 bases and the V segment lost 2 bases, leaving 1 base of the junction unmatched. Germline loops: CDR1 MNHEY, CDR2 SMNVEV (reference sequence). The CDR3 sequence is 13 residues long. This CDR3 is CASSLGTDYEQYF. The CDR3 region has the DNA TGTGCCAGCAGTTTAGGGACAGACTACGAGCAGTACTTC.

The V call is TRBV6-5, the J call TRBJ2-1; 8 positions agree with TRBD1. The germline V gene has CDR1 MNHEY and CDR2 SVGAGI. V shed 6 bases and J 4 bases; nucleotides not matched to a gene: 5. The length of the CDR3 is 14 residues. The CDR3 DNA follows: TGTGCCAGCAGCAGGGACAGGAGATACAATGAGCAGTTCTTC. This codes for CASSRDRRYNEQFF.

V usage is TRBV4-3 and J usage is TRBJ2-7, with a tentative D call TRBD1 (6 bases). This CDR3 has 15 amino acids. Germline CDR1 is LGHNA and CDR2 is YSLEER. V gave up 0 bases and J gave up 2 bases, with 11 bases separating them. CDR3 region: CASSQDRQATYEQYF. CDR3 in DNA: TGCGCCAGCAGCCAAGATCGACAGGCAACCTACGAGCAGTACTTC.

This clone is a singleton in its sample. The chain uses TRBV9 and TRBJ1-2; weak D call: TRBD1 (6 bases). Germline loops: CDR1 SGDLS, CDR2 YYNGEE. The CDR3 spans 16 residues. Trimming removed 0 bases from V and 3 bases from J, with 15 bases in between. This CDR3 is CASSVATGEGDYGYTF. The CDR3 region has the DNA TGTGCCAGCAGCGTAGCTACCGGGGAGGGGGACTATGGCTACACCTTC.

The rearrangement uses TRBV27 and TRBJ1-1, with TRBD1 as a possible D gene (6 bases). V lost 6 bases and J lost 2, with 16 bases in between. The CDR3 has 15 residues. CDR1 is MNHEY and CDR2 is SMNVEV in the germline V gene (reference sequence). The CDR3 protein is CASSITGTVNTEAFF. The DNA of the CDR3 is TGTGCCAGCAGCATAACAGGGACCGTAAACACTGAAGCTTTCTTT.

The chain employs TRBV7-9 and TRBJ1-2; 9 bases are shared with TRBD1. The germline CDR1 and CDR2 sequences are SEHNR and FQNEAQ (reference sequence). The J segment lost 6 bases and the V segment lost 5 bases, leaving 13 bases of the junction unmatched. CDR3 length equals 16 residues. CDR3 region: CASSEGTTGGVNGYTF. In DNA form, the CDR3 reads TGTGCCAGCAGCGAAGGGACAACAGGGGGCGTCAATGGCTACACCTTC.

The rearrangement links TRBV9 to TRBJ2-7, with a weak D call TRBD1 (5 bases). The CDR3 extends over 15 amino acids. The germline V gene encodes CDR1 SGDLS and CDR2 YYNGEE. V was clipped by 0 bases and J by 1 base, with 11 bases between them. CDR3 loop: CASSVAAGRSYEQYF. The CDR3 coding sequence is TGTGCCAGCAGCGTAGCGGCAGGGCGATCCTACGAGCAGTACTTC.

This clone is labeled medium-sized. This sequence joins TRBV6-5 and TRBJ2-2, with D maybe TRBD1 (5 bases). Trimming left V 7 bases short and J 1 base short, with 10 bases between. Germline V gene data show CDR1 as MNHEY and CDR2 as SVGAGI. This CDR3 region has 14 residues. For the CDR3, the DNA is TGTGCCAGCATGGTCACAGGGAACACCGGGGAGCTGTTTTTT. It translates to CASMVTGNTGELFF.

This chain joins TRBV21-1 and TRBJ1-2. TRBV21-1 is tagged as a pseudogene. The length of the CDR3 is 16 residues. CDR3 DNA: TGTGCCAGCAGCAATTTTCCCCCTAGAAGGCTCTATGGCTACACCTTC. It specifies CASSNFPPRRLYGYTF.

The J gene is TRBJ1-1, the V gene TRBV30; TRBD1 is a possible D gene (5 bases). Looked up from germline, CDR1 is GTSNPN and CDR2 is SVGIG (reference sequence). The CDR3 sequence is 13 residues long. Trimming removed 1 base from V and 6 bases from J, with 12 bases in between. The CDR3 loop is CAWSAKGLPEAFF. In nucleotides, the CDR3 is TGTGCCTGGAGTGCTAAGGGGCTCCCTGAAGCTTTCTTT.

The V call is TRBV4-1, the J call TRBJ1-5; 9 bases match TRBD1. The CDR3 extends over 16 amino acids. Losses at the gene ends were 4 bases for V and 7 bases for J; bases not matched to a gene: 11. Germline assignment: CDR1 MGHRA and CDR2 YSYEKL. The CDR3 nucleotides read TGCGCCAGCAGCCGGAACCAAGGGGACAGGGAGCAGCCCCAGCATTTT. It encodes CASSRNQGDREQPQHF.

This clone was seen many times. The chain recombines TRBV7-2 with TRBJ2-1, with D possibly matching TRBD2 (6 bases). CDR3 size: 14 residues. Germline assignment: CDR1 SGHTA and CDR2 FQGNSA. V was pared by 2 bases and J by 4 bases, with 9 bases between. The chain's CDR3 is CASSLTSFYNEQFF. For the CDR3, the DNA is TGTGCCAGCAGCTTAACTAGCTTTTACAATGAGCAGTTCTTC.

This chain links TRBV5-4 with TRBJ1-1, with 7 bases lining up with TRBD1. Germline-derived CDR1 and CDR2 are SGHNT and YYREEE (reference sequence). The trim removed 4 bases at V and 0 bases at J, leaving 3 bases unmatched. The CDR3 is 14 residues long. The CDR3 DNA is TGTGCCAGCAGCGGGGGACAGCTGAACACTGAAGCTTTCTTT. Its translation is CASSGGQLNTEAFF.

J is TRBJ1-4 and V is TRBV28; D uncertain. CDR1 and CDR2 (germline): MDHEN, SYDVKM. V gave up 8 bases and J gave up 4 bases, with 17 bases separating them. This CDR3 has 15 residues. The CDR3 bases are TGTGCCAGCGCCAAGGCAGGTCGGGATAATGAAAAACTGTTTTTT. This sequence encodes CASAKAGRDNEKLFF.

In this sample, this clone turned up many times. The chain carries TRBV7-2 and TRBJ1-6; TRBD1 might be the D (5 bases). There are 13 residues in the CDR3. Looked up from germline, CDR1 is SGHTA and CDR2 is FQGNSA. V dropped 1 base and J dropped 12 bases, with 10 bases sitting between them. The CDR3 DNA reads as TGTGCCAGCAGCTTAGTAGGGGCGGAACCCCTCCACTTT. Its translation is CASSLVGAEPLHF.

The chain combines TRBV3-1 (or the pseudogene TRBV3-2) with TRBJ2-7; a weak D match, TRBD2 (7 bases). The CDR3 contains 15 residues. Per germline, CDR1 LGHDT and CDR2 YNNKEL (reference sequence). Between the trimmed V and J ends, which lost 1 base and 2 bases, there was a span of 12 bases. The CDR3 loop is CASSQAIGGAYEQYF. DNA for the CDR3: TGTGCCAGCAGCCAAGCGATAGGGGGGGCCTACGAGCAGTACTTC.

This clone was recorded once. This chain uses TRBV4-3 with TRBJ2-5; 9 positions agree with TRBD1. Per germline, CDR1 LGHNA and CDR2 YSLEER. Trimming at V came to 2 bases and at J to 1 base, leaving 5 bases not matched to a gene. CDR3 length: 16 amino acids. The CDR3 reads CASSQSGQGIQETQYF. DNA of the CDR3: TGCGCCAGCAGCCAATCGGGACAGGGCATCCAAGAGACCCAGTACTTC.

This clone was counted a few times. The chain carries TRBV5-1 and TRBJ1-3, with 9 bases that match TRBD1. V shed 7 bases and J 2 bases; nucleotides not matched to a gene: 1. CDR1 and CDR2 from the germline V gene are SGHRS and YFSETQ. The CDR3 is 13 residues long. The CDR3 is CASRTGAGNTIYF. Here the CDR3 DNA reads TGCGCCAGCCGGACAGGGGCTGGAAACACCATATATTTT.